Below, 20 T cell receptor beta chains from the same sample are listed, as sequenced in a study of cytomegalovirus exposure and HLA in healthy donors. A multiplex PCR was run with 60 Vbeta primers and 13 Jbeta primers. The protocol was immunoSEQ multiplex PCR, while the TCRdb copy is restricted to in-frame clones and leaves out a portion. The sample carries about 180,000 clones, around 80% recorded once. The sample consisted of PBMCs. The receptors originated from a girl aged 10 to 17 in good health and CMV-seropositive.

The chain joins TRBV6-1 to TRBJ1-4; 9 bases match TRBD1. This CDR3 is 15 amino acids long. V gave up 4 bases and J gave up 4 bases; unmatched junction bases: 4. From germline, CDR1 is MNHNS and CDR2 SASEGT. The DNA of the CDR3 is TGTGCCAGCAGTGTCAACAGGGGGCTTAATGAAAAACTGTTTTTT. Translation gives CASSVNRGLNEKLFF.

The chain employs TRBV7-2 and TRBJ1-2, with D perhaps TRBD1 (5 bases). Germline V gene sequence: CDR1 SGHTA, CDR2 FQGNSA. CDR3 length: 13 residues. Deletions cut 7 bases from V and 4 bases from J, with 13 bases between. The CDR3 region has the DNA TGTGCCAGCAACTTGGATAGGGGCTATGGCTACACCTTC. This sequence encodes CASNLDRGYGYTF. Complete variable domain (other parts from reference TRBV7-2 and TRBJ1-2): GAGVSQSPSNKVTEKGKDVELRCDPISGHTALYWYRQSLGQGLEFLIYFQGNSAPDKSGLPSDRFSAERTGGSVSTLTIQRTQQEDSAVYLCASNLDRGYGYTFGSGTRLTVV.

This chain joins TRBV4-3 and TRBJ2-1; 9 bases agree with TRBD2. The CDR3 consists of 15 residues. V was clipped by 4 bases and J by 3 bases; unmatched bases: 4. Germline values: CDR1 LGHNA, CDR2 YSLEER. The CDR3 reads CASSPLAGYYNEQFF. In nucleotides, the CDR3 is TGCGCCAGCAGCCCCCTAGCGGGGTACTACAATGAGCAGTTCTTC.

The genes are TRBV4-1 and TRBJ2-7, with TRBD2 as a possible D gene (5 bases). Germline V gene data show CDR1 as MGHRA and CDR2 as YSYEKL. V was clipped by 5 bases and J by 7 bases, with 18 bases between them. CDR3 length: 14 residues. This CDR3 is CASSTPWDTGEQYF. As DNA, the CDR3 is TGCGCCAGCAGCACTCCATGGGATACGGGGGAGCAGTACTTC.

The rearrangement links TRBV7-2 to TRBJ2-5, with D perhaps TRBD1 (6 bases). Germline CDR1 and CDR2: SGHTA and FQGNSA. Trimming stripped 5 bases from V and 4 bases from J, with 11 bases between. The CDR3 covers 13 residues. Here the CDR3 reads CASSQTGLETQYF. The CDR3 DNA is TGTGCCAGCAGCCAAACAGGGTTAGAGACCCAGTACTTC.

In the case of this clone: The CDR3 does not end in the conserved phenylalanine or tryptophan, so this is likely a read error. The CDR3 protein is CASSHSYGQGNCGYTL. The CDR3 region has the DNA TGCGCCAGCAGCCATAGTTACGGACAGGGGAACTGTGGCTACACCCTC. V usage is TRBV4-1 and J usage is TRBJ1-2; 9 bases map to TRBD1. The CDR3 sequence is 16 residues long. Germline V gives CDR1 MGHRA, CDR2 YSYEKL.

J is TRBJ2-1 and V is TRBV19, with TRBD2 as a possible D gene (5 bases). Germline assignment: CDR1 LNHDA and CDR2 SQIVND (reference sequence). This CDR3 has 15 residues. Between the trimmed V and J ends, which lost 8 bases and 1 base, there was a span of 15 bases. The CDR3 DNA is TGTGCCAGTGCGTTTAGAAGCGGTTCCTACAATGAGCAGTTCTTC. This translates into CASAFRSGSYNEQFF. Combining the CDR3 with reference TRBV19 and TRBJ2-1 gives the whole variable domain DGGITQSPKYLFRKEGQNVTLSCEQNLNHDAMYWYRQDPGQGLRLIYYSQIVNDFQKGDIAEGYSVSREKKESFPLTVTSAQKNPTAFYLCASAFRSGSYNEQFFGPGTRLTVL.

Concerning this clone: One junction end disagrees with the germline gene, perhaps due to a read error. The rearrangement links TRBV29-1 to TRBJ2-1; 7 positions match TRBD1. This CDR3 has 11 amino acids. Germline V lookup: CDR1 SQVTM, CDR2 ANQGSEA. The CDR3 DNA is TGCAGCGTCGAAGACAGGGCGGAGCAGTTCTTC. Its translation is CSVEDRAEQFF.

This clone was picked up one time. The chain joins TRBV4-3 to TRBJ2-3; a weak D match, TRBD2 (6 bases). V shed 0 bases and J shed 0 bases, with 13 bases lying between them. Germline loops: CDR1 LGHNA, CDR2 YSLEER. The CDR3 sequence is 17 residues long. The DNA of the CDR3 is TGCGCCAGCAGCCAAGATAGTCGGCGGGACAGCACAGATACGCAGTATTTT. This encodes CASSQDSRRDSTDTQYF.

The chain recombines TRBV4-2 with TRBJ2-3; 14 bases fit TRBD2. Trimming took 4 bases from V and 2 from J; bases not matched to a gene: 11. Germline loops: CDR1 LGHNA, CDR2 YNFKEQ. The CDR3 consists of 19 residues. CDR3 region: CASSRNGLAGGQYTDTQYF. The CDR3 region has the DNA TGTGCCAGCAGCCGTAACGGACTAGCGGGAGGCCAGTACACAGATACGCAGTATTTT.

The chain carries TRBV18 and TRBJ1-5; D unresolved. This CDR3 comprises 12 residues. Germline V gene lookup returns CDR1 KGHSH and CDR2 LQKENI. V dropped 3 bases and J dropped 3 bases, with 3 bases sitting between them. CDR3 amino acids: CASSPINQPQHF. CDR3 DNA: TGTGCCAGCTCACCTATCAATCAGCCCCAGCATTTT.

CDR3 sequence (DNA): TGTGCCAGCAGTGAGGGACAGGGGGATTCGGAGACCCAGTACTTC. This codes for CASSEGQGDSETQYF. The chain uses TRBV25-1 and TRBJ2-5, with TRBD1 identical over 11 bases. Germline-derived CDR1 and CDR2 are MGHDK and SYGVNS. This CDR3 region has 15 residues. Germline trimming cut 3 bases from V and 5 bases from J; bases unmatched to any gene: 5. Full variable domain (missing parts from reference TRBV25-1 and TRBJ2-5): EADIYQTPRYLVIGTGKKITLECSQTMGHDKMYWYQQDPGMELHLIHYSYGVNSTEKGDLSSESTVSRIRTEHFPLTLESARPSHTSQYLCASSEGQGDSETQYFGPGTRLLVL.

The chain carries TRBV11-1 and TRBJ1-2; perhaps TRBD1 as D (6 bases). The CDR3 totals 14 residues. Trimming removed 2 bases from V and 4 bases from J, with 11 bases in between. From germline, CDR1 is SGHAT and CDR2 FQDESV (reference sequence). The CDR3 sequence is CASSLSGTLYGYTF. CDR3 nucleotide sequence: TGTGCCAGCAGCTTATCCGGGACACTCTATGGCTACACCTTC.

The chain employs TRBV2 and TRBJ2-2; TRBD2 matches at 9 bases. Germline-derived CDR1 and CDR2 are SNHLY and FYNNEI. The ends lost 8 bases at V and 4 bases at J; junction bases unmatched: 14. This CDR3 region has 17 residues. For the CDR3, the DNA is TGTGCCAGCCTCCTTCTTCGGACTAGCGTCTCCACCGGGGAGCTGTTTTTT. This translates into CASLLLRTSVSTGELFF.

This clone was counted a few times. The CDR3 sequence is CASSLVAGGVNEQFF. In nucleotides, the CDR3 is TGTGCCAGCAGCTTAGTAGCGGGAGGGGTCAATGAGCAGTTCTTC. The chain links TRBV7-6 to TRBJ2-1; 11 bases line up with TRBD2. The J segment lost 6 bases and the V segment lost 1 base, leaving 2 bases of the junction unmatched. Per germline, CDR1 SGHVS and CDR2 FNYEAQ. The CDR3 runs to 15 residues.

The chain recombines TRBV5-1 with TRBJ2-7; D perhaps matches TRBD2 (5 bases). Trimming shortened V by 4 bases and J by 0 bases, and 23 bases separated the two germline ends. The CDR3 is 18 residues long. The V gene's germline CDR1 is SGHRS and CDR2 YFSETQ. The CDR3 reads CASSPPLGGQENSYEQYF. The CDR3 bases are TGCGCCAGCAGCCCTCCCTTGGGCGGGCAGGAGAACTCCTACGAGCAGTACTTC.

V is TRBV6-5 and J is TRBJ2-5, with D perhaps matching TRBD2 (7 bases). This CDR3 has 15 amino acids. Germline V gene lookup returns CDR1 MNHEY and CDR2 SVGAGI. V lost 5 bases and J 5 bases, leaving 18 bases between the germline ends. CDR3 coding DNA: TGTGCCAGCAGTGCCTGGGGAGGGGGAGGGGAGACCCAGTACTTC. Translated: CASSAWGGGGETQYF.

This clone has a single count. In DNA, the CDR3 is TGTGCCAGCAGTTTATTCGGGGGGCTAGCTTTCTTT. Translation gives CASSLFGGLAFF. The V and J genes are TRBV27 and TRBJ1-1; tentatively, D is TRBD1 (6 bases). CDR1 is MNHEY, CDR2 SMNVEV, per germline (reference sequence). The CDR3 totals 12 residues. The V end was cut by 1 base, the J end by 10 bases, with 10 bases between.

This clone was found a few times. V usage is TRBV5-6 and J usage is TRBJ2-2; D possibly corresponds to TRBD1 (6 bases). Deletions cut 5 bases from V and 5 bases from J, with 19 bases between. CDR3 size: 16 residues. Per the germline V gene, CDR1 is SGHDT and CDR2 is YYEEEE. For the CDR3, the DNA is TGTGCCAGCAGGTCTCAAGGACAGAGTTATACCGGGGAGCTGTTTTTT. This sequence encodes CASRSQGQSYTGELFF.

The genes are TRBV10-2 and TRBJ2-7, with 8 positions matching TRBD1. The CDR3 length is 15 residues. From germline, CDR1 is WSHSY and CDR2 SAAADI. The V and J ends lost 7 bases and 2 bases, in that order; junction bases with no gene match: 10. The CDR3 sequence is CASTPRTGSPYEQYF. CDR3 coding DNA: TGCGCCAGCACGCCTAGGACAGGGAGCCCCTACGAGCAGTACTTC.